These 30 T cell receptor beta chains originate from one sample sequenced in a study of siplizumab effects on memory and regulatory T cells. Some clones are missing from TCRdb's copy, which holds only in-frame ones; the method was immunoSEQ multiplex PCR. The sample holds 100,000 or so clones; around 94% are singletons and the top ten take 1% to 1.5%. The sample was non-Treg CD4+ T cells sorted from blood. These receptors were collected from a human donor in good health.

V gene TRBV19 combines with J gene TRBJ2-3; TRBD2 matches 8 bases. The CDR3 totals 17 residues. Germline assignment: CDR1 LNHDA and CDR2 SQIVND (reference sequence). Unmatched junction bases numbered 10, after V lost 2 bases and J lost 3 bases. Here the CDR3 reads CASSIKAPGTRTDTQYF. Written as DNA, the CDR3 is TGTGCCAGTAGTATAAAAGCCCCAGGGACTAGAACAGATACGCAGTATTTT.

This clone was observed a single time. The chain is built from TRBV12-5 and TRBJ2-1, with D tentatively TRBD2 (6 bases). The germline CDR1 and CDR2 sequences are LGHNT and FRNRAP. Trimming pared 4 bases from V and 3 bases from J, leaving 13 bases between. The CDR3 is 15 residues long. The CDR3 loop reads CASGSGTPLYNEQFF. The CDR3 DNA reads TGTGCTAGTGGTTCCGGGACTCCGCTCTACAATGAGCAGTTCTTC.

The chain combines TRBV5-8 with TRBJ2-1, with 8 bases aligning to TRBD1. The CDR3 length is 14 residues. The germline V gene encodes CDR1 SGHTS and CDR2 YDEGEE. Written as DNA, the CDR3 is TGTGCATGGAGTGGAGACAGGGGTTTGGATGAGCAGTTCTTC. It translates to CAWSGDRGLDEQFF.

This chain joins TRBV10-3 and TRBJ1-5; tentatively, D is TRBD1 (5 bases). V lost 10 bases, J lost 3 bases, and 16 bases lay in between. Germline V CDR1 and CDR2: ENHRY, SYGVKD. This CDR3 comprises 14 residues. The CDR3, as DNA: TGTGCCACCGCGGAGGACACGATCAATCAGCCCCAGCATTTT. It translates to CATAEDTINQPQHF.

The chain couples TRBV6-4 to TRBJ2-2; possible D gene TRBD2, 5 bases. Germline lookup yields CDR1 MRHNA and CDR2 SNTAGT. This CDR3 region has 13 residues. Trimming left V 2 bases short and J 5 bases short, with 6 bases between. CDR3 nucleotide sequence: TGTGCCAGCAGTGACGGGGAGACCGGGGAGCTGTTTTTT. Amino acid sequence: CASSDGETGELFF.

The V call is TRBV28, the J call TRBJ1-2, with D perhaps matching TRBD1 (6 bases). Trimming left V 6 bases short and J 8 bases short, with 16 bases between. The germline gives CDR1 MDHEN, CDR2 SYDVKM. The CDR3 is made up of 13 amino acids. This CDR3 is CASSFLHRDGYTF. CDR3 sequence (DNA): TGTGCCAGCAGCTTCCTTCACAGGGACGGCTACACCTTC.

The chain combines TRBV11-1 with TRBJ2-7; D not certain. V was trimmed by 0 bases and J by 6 bases, leaving 9 bases between them. This CDR3 contains 13 residues. CDR1 SGHAT and CDR2 FQDESV come from the germline V gene (reference sequence). The CDR3 protein is CASSLAQGAEQYF. The CDR3 region has the DNA TGTGCCAGCAGCTTAGCCCAAGGCGCCGAGCAGTACTTC.

The chain couples TRBV6-5 to TRBJ2-7, with D perhaps matching TRBD2 (6 bases). The V end was cut by 0 bases, the J end by 4 bases, with 13 bases between. This CDR3 is built from 15 residues. Germline CDR1 and CDR2: MNHEY and SVGAGI. CDR3 protein: CASSYSRLVRYEQYF. The CDR3 nucleotides are TGTGCCAGCAGTTACTCCCGACTAGTTCGATACGAGCAGTACTTC.

The chain carries TRBV28 and TRBJ2-7; a possible D gene is TRBD2 (6 bases). This CDR3 region has 12 residues. Germline CDR1 MDHEN, CDR2 SYDVKM. Trimming shortened V by 6 bases and J by 2 bases, and 8 bases separated the two germline ends. CDR3 sequence (DNA): TGTGCCAGCAGGGGGGGTCCCTACGAGCAGTACTTC. The encoded protein is CASRGGPYEQYF. Full variable domain (outside the CDR3, taken from reference TRBV28 and TRBJ2-7): DVKVTQSSRYLVKRTGEKVFLECVQDMDHENMFWYRQDPGLGLRLIYFSYDVKMKEKGDIPEGYSVSREKKERFSLILESASTNQTSMYLCASRGGPYEQYFGPGTRLTVT.

The chain joins TRBV7-9 to TRBJ1-1; D uncertain. The germline gives CDR1 SEHNR, CDR2 FQNEAQ (reference sequence). The CDR3 has 16 amino acids. Trimming removed 1 base from V and 0 bases from J, with 12 bases in between. CDR3 region: CASSLGSILMNTEAFF. The CDR3 DNA sequence: TGTGCCAGCAGCTTAGGCTCGATACTAATGAACACTGAAGCTTTCTTT.

The chain uses TRBV21-1 and TRBJ2-2; the table's D call, TRBD2, was not checked against the DNA. TRBV21-1 is flagged as a pseudogene. CDR3 size: 21 residues. The DNA for the CDR3 is TGTGCCAGCAGCAAAGGTACGGGACGGCGACTAGCGGGAGGGTACACCGGGGAGCTGTTTTTT. Protein sequence: CASSKGTGRRLAGGYTGELFF.

This chain joins TRBV4-2 and TRBJ2-3; tentatively, D is TRBD1 (6 bases). There are 16 residues in the CDR3. V was trimmed by 4 bases and J by 2 bases, leaving 16 bases between them. Germline CDR1 LGHNA, CDR2 YNFKEQ. As DNA, the CDR3 is TGTGCCAGCAGCCGAAAAATGGACAGCTCCACAGATACGCAGTATTTT. It translates to CASSRKMDSSTDTQYF.

The V gene is TRBV6-5, the J gene TRBJ1-1; D is ambiguous. The CDR3 runs to 13 residues. V was trimmed by 0 bases and J by 6 bases, leaving 8 bases between them. Germline V gene lookup returns CDR1 MNHEY and CDR2 SVGAGI. This chain's CDR3 is CASSYSRAPEAFF. CDR3 DNA sequence: TGTGCCAGCAGTTACTCGAGGGCCCCTGAAGCTTTCTTT.

The V call is TRBV11-3, the J call TRBJ2-1; no definite D call. Per the germline V gene, CDR1 is SGHNT and CDR2 is YENEEA. CDR3 length equals 12 residues. The V gene lost 2 bases and the J gene lost 6 bases, with 5 bases spanning the gap. CDR3 amino acids: CASSLTGNEQFF. The CDR3 nucleotides read TGTGCCAGCAGCTTAACCGGCAATGAGCAGTTCTTC.

This clone was detected only once. The chain couples TRBV18 to TRBJ2-7, with TRBD1 identical over 9 bases. The junction had 6 bases not matched to a gene; V was cut back by 6 bases and J by 0 bases. The CDR3 spans 15 residues. Germline lookup yields CDR1 KGHSH and CDR2 LQKENI. The CDR3 region is CASSPGQGPSYEQYF. CDR3 bases: TGTGCCAGCTCTCCCGGACAGGGGCCCTCCTACGAGCAGTACTTC.

The gene calls are TRBV28 and TRBJ1-2; D may be TRBD1 (6 bases). This CDR3 is 13 amino acids long. V lost 2 bases to trimming and J lost 2 bases, with 6 bases between them. The germline CDR1 and CDR2 sequences are MDHEN and SYDVKM. The CDR3 DNA is TGTGCCAGCAGTTTACAGGGGAACTATGGCTACACCTTC. The encoded protein is CASSLQGNYGYTF.

This rearrangement joins TRBV30 to TRBJ1-1, with D tentatively TRBD1 (5 bases). V was cut by 8 bases and J by 12 bases, with 19 bases left in between. Germline CDR1 and CDR2: GTSNPN and SVGIG (reference sequence). The CDR3 length is 11 residues. CDR3 sequence (DNA): TGTGCCGGTCAAAGGGGATTCGAGACTTTCTTT. This codes for CAGQRGFETFF.

The V call is TRBV9, the J call TRBJ1-4; TRBD1 is a possible D gene (5 bases). Germline V gives CDR1 SGDLS, CDR2 YYNGEE. CDR3 length: 13 residues. V was shortened by 0 bases and J by 10 bases, with 10 bases between the two germline ends. The CDR3 nucleotides are TGTGCCAGCAGCGTAGCCGAGGGGAGAAAACTGTTTTTT. Protein sequence: CASSVAEGRKLFF. Supplemented by reference TRBV9 and TRBJ1-4, the full variable domain reads DSGVTQTPKHLITATGQRVTLRCSPRSGDLSVYWYQQSLDQGLQFLIQYYNGEERAKGNILERFSAQQFPDLHSELNLSSLELGDSALYFCASSVAEGRKLFFGSGTQLSVL.

The chain is built from TRBV20-1 and TRBJ2-7; D gene ambiguous. There are 9 residues in the CDR3. The V gene's germline CDR1 is DFQATT and CDR2 SNEGSKA (reference sequence). The CDR3 DNA sequence: TGCACCCGCCCCCGGGAGCAGTACTTC. Translation: CTRPREQYF.

The V call is TRBV5-1, the J call TRBJ2-5, with D perhaps matching TRBD1 (7 bases). The CDR3 extends over 14 amino acids. The germline gives CDR1 SGHRS, CDR2 YFSETQ. The V and J ends lost 6 bases and 1 base respectively, with 13 bases between them. CDR3 nucleotide sequence: TGCGCCAGCACCATTCAGGGGGGCCAAGAGACCCAGTACTTC. Its protein product is CASTIQGGQETQYF.

J is TRBJ2-5 and V is TRBV19; D perhaps matches TRBD2 (6 bases). The CDR3 contains 14 residues. With 3 bases removed from V and 4 bases from J, the gap between germline ends came to 12 bases. The germline CDR1 and CDR2 sequences are LNHDA and SQIVND (reference sequence). CDR3 amino acids: CASSIRDSRETQYF. DNA for the CDR3: TGTGCCAGTAGTATCAGGGACTCCAGAGAGACCCAGTACTTC.

This chain links TRBV28 with TRBJ2-7; D remains unclear. Germline V CDR1 and CDR2: MDHEN, SYDVKM. This CDR3 comprises 12 residues. The V and J ends lost 4 bases and 5 bases respectively, with 9 bases between them. CDR3 region: CASSSHYHEQYF. DNA for the CDR3: TGTGCCAGCAGTTCGCATTACCACGAGCAGTACTTC.

The rearrangement links TRBV28 to TRBJ1-4; no firm D call. The CDR3 contains 13 residues. Trimming stripped 5 bases from V and 7 bases from J, with 11 bases between. Germline V lookup: CDR1 MDHEN, CDR2 SYDVKM. CDR3 loop: CASSLAPIEKLFF. CDR3 in DNA: TGTGCCAGCAGTCTTGCCCCCATTGAAAAACTGTTTTTT. The full variable domain, its missing parts supplied by reference TRBV28 and TRBJ1-4, is DVKVTQSSRYLVKRTGEKVFLECVQDMDHENMFWYRQDPGLGLRLIYFSYDVKMKEKGDIPEGYSVSREKKERFSLILESASTNQTSMYLCASSLAPIEKLFFGSGTQLSVL.

Note on this clone: One end of the junction is discordant with germline, which a read error may explain. The chain links TRBV30 to TRBJ1-2; the D is unclear. The CDR3 is made up of 11 amino acids. The germline V gene encodes CDR1 GTSNPN and CDR2 SVGIG (reference sequence). CDR3 in DNA: TGTGCCTGGAGTGTAAGATATGACTACACCTTC. Encoded protein: CAWSVRYDYTF. The whole variable domain, remainder taken from reference TRBV30 and TRBJ1-2, is SQTIHQWPATLVQPVGSPLSLECTVEGTSNPNLYWYRQAAGRGLQLLFYSVGIGQISSEVPQNLSASRPQDRQFILSSKKLLLSDSGFYLCAWSVRYDYTFGSGTRLTVV.

The rearrangement joins TRBV28 to TRBJ1-5; 7 nucleotides line up with TRBD1. V lost 6 bases, J lost 6 bases, and 14 bases stayed unmatched. CDR1 and CDR2 from the germline V gene are MDHEN and SYDVKM. The CDR3 runs 16 residues. In nucleotides, the CDR3 is TGTGCCAGCAGGTCATTGGGCGAGGGGGCGCGTCAGCCCCAGCATTTT. This encodes CASRSLGEGARQPQHF.

This clone was recorded once. V usage is TRBV10-1 and J usage is TRBJ1-1; TRBD1 aligns across 9 bases. This CDR3 has 16 amino acids. V lost 5 bases, J lost 5 bases, and 12 bases stayed unmatched. Germline values: CDR1 WNHNN, CDR2 SYGVQD (reference sequence). The CDR3 here is CASSTKPGQGQTEAFF. In DNA, the CDR3 is TGCGCCAGCAGTACAAAACCCGGACAGGGGCAGACTGAAGCTTTCTTT.

This chain uses TRBV4-1 with TRBJ2-2; 10 bases are shared with TRBD1. The ends lost 0 bases at V and 5 bases at J; junction bases unmatched: 12. This CDR3 has 19 amino acids. Per the germline V gene, CDR1 is MGHRA and CDR2 is YSYEKL. CDR3 region: CASSQDIETGGLLTGELFF. CDR3 bases: TGCGCCAGCAGCCAAGATATAGAGACAGGGGGCCTTTTGACCGGGGAGCTGTTTTTT.

The chain carries TRBV19 and TRBJ1-1, with TRBD1 as a possible D gene (5 bases). The CDR3 consists of 14 residues. Germline CDR1 reads LNHDA; CDR2 reads SQIVND (reference sequence). V was cut by 3 bases and J by 8 bases, with 16 bases left in between. For the CDR3, the DNA is TGTGCCAGTAGTATCTACCGGGACGGTCAAGAAGCTTTCTTT. This encodes CASSIYRDGQEAFF.

This clone occurred once. The V call is TRBV14, the J call TRBJ2-3; D unclear. The CDR3 covers 13 residues. Between the trimmed V and J ends, which lost 1 base and 5 bases, there was a span of 7 bases. Germline CDR1 reads SGHDN; CDR2 reads FVKESK. In DNA form, the CDR3 reads TGTGCCAGCAGCCAAGGGGGTTTAGATACGCAGTATTTT. Encoded protein: CASSQGGLDTQYF.

The CDR3 sequence is CAAITGSGNTIYF. DNA of the CDR3: TGTGCCGCGATTACAGGGTCTGGAAACACCATATATTTT. The chain is built from TRBV28 and TRBJ1-3; D may be TRBD1 (6 bases). Trimming cost V 11 bases and J 1 base, with 12 bases left between them. CDR1 and CDR2 from the germline V gene are MDHEN and SYDVKM. The CDR3 is 13 amino acids.